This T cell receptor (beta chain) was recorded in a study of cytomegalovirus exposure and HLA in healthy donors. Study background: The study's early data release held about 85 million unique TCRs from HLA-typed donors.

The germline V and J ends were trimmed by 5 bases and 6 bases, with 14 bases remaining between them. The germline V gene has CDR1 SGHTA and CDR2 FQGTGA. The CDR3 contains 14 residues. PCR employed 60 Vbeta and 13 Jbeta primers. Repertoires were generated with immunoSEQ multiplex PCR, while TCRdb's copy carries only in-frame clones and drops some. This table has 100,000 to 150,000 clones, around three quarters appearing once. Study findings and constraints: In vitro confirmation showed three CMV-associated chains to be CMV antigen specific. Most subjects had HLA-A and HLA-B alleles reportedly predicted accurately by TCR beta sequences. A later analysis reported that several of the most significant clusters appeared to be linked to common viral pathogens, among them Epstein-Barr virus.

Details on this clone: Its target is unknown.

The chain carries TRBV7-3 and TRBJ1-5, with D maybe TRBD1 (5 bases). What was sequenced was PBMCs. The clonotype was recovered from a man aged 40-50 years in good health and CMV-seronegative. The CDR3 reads CASSLGGSGQPQHF. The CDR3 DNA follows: TGTGCCAGCAGCCTGGGGGGGTCCGGTCAGCCCCAGCATTTT.